These 2 T cell receptor beta chains were all obtained from the same sample, sequenced in a study of T cells in Graves' hyperthyroidism and ophthalmopathy. Regions amplified from RNA transcripts were the TCR beta CDR3 regions. The HTBI primer set was used in a first-round RT-PCR of the TCR CDR3. TCRdb called the multiplex PCR reads again in MiXCR, with one record for every CDR3 protein. The sample records roughly 420,000 distinct CDR3 sequences, 15% to 17% being singletons. The sample taken for sequencing was blood. Source of these receptors: a woman younger than 30 with Graves' hyperthyroidism.

This clonotype was seen at least ten times. The V gene is TRBV9, the J gene TRBJ2-1, with 7 bases matching TRBD1. The germline V gene has CDR1 SGDLS and CDR2 YYNGEE. The CDR3 covers 14 residues. V was pared by 4 bases and J by 6 bases, with 7 bases of the junction left unmatched. The CDR3 protein is CASSPRDRSNEQFF. CDR3 sequence (DNA): TGTGCCAGCAGCCCCCGGGACAGATCCAATGAGCAGTTCTTC.

In its sample, this clonotype was seen many times. The rearrangement joins TRBV27 to TRBJ2-7; D might be TRBD1 (6 bases). The CDR3 has 11 amino acids. Germline V gene sequence: CDR1 MNHEY, CDR2 SMNVEV (reference sequence). V was trimmed by 6 bases and J by 6 bases, leaving 9 bases between them. In DNA form, the CDR3 reads TGTGCCAGCAGGCTCAGGGGCGAGCAGTACTTC. This sequence encodes CASRLRGEQYF.